Listed below are T cell receptor beta chains from one sample, sequenced in a study of blood T cell repertoires in COVID-19. Profiling relied on immunoSEQ multiplex PCR, and the TCRdb table lists in-frame clones only, not all of them. Altogether more than 150,000 clones are present, 79% being singletons, with the ten largest covering 17%. What was sequenced was peripheral blood. The receptors shown here come from a man between 60 and 75 years old with active or convalescent COVID-19. Each CDR3 is given with its conserved first and last residue. Fields, in order: J gene, CDR3 length, clone size, D gene, V gene, CDR3 protein, CDR3 DNA. A D gene is named only where the DNA matches it firmly. Expanded clones get a size class; other rows say once, few or many, or leave the size out.

j_gene: TRBJ2-7
len: 14
abundance: .
d_gene: .
v_gene: TRBV5-5
CDR3aa: CASSRLPGIYEQYF
CDR3nt: TGTGCCAGCAGCAGACTTCCGGGGATCTACGAGCAGTACTTC

j_gene: TRBJ1-1
len: 16
abundance: .
d_gene: TRBD1
v_gene: TRBV4-2
CDR3aa: CASSQDGGTGNTEAFF
CDR3nt: TGTGCCAGCAGCCAAGATGGAGGGACAGGGAACACTGAAGCTTTCTTT

j_gene: TRBJ2-3
len: 17
abundance: .
d_gene: .
v_gene: TRBV14
CDR3aa: CASSQDLGLRGTDTQYF
CDR3nt: TGTGCCAGCAGCCAAGATCTTGGACTAAGGGGCACAGATACGCAGTATTTT

j_gene: TRBJ1-1
len: 14
abundance: .
d_gene: .
v_gene: TRBV7-3
CDR3aa: CASRPYGGGTEAFF
CDR3nt: TGTGCCAGCAGGCCTTATGGGGGAGGCACTGAAGCTTTCTTT

j_gene: TRBJ2-2
len: 14
abundance: .
d_gene: .
v_gene: TRBV6-5
CDR3aa: CASSYQVNTGELFF
CDR3nt: TGTGCCAGCAGTTATCAGGTGAACACCGGGGAGCTGTTTTTT

j_gene: TRBJ2-3
len: 14
abundance: .
d_gene: TRBD1
v_gene: TRBV10-3
CDR3aa: CAIVAGGNTDTQYF
CDR3nt: TGTGCCATCGTTGCAGGGGGCAACACAGATACGCAGTATTTT

j_gene: TRBJ1-1
len: 13
abundance: .
d_gene: TRBD1
v_gene: TRBV7-2
CDR3aa: CASSEGTVTEAFF
CDR3nt: TGTGCCAGCAGCGAGGGGACAGTCACTGAAGCTTTCTTT

j_gene: TRBJ2-7
len: 13
abundance: .
d_gene: .
v_gene: TRBV28
CDR3aa: CASRPEGSYEQYF
CDR3nt: TGTGCCAGCAGACCGGAGGGCTCCTACGAGCAGTACTTC

j_gene: TRBJ1-5
len: 17
abundance: .
d_gene: TRBD1
v_gene: TRBV28
CDR3aa: CASSYSWGQGGDQPQHF
CDR3nt: TGTGCCAGCAGTTACTCGTGGGGACAGGGAGGGGATCAGCCCCAGCATTTT

j_gene: TRBJ1-1
len: 13
abundance: .
d_gene: TRBD1
v_gene: TRBV7-3
CDR3aa: CASSLLGQGEAFF
CDR3nt: TGTGCCAGCAGCCTGCTGGGACAGGGTGAAGCTTTCTTT

j_gene: TRBJ2-5
len: 12
abundance: .
d_gene: TRBD1
v_gene: TRBV24-1
CDR3aa: CATSTGTGLQYF
CDR3nt: TGTGCCACCAGTACTGGGACAGGACTCCAGTACTTC

j_gene: TRBJ2-5
len: 12
abundance: .
d_gene: .
v_gene: TRBV5-4
CDR3aa: CASSLPKETQYF
CDR3nt: TGTGCCAGCAGCCTACCCAAGGAGACCCAGTACTTC

j_gene: TRBJ2-3
len: 16
abundance: .
d_gene: .
v_gene: TRBV5-5
CDR3aa: CASSPWRRSSTDTQYF
CDR3nt: TGTGCCAGCAGCCCTTGGCGGCGATCTAGCACAGATACGCAGTATTTT

j_gene: TRBJ1-1
len: 12
abundance: .
d_gene: TRBD1
v_gene: TRBV28
CDR3aa: CASGTGNTEAFF
CDR3nt: TGTGCCAGCGGGACAGGGAACACTGAAGCTTTCTTT

j_gene: TRBJ2-2
len: 13
abundance: .
d_gene: .
v_gene: TRBV12-5
CDR3aa: CASGLQGIGELFF
CDR3nt: TGTGCTAGTGGTTTACAGGGAATCGGGGAGCTGTTTTTT

j_gene: TRBJ2-2
len: 15
abundance: once
d_gene: .
v_gene: TRBV6-2/TRBV6-3
CDR3aa: CASSTPDTHTGELFF
CDR3nt: TGTGCCAGCAGTACCCCAGACACACACACCGGGGAGCTGTTTTTT

j_gene: TRBJ1-5
len: 13
abundance: .
d_gene: .
v_gene: TRBV6-5
CDR3aa: CASSRQPNQPQHF
CDR3nt: TGTGCCAGCAGTCGACAGCCCAATCAGCCCCAGCATTTT

j_gene: TRBJ2-3
len: 16
abundance: .
d_gene: TRBD1
v_gene: TRBV9
CDR3aa: CASSASDRGQRDTQYF
CDR3nt: TGTGCCAGCAGCGCCTCGGACAGGGGGCAGAGAGATACGCAGTATTTT

j_gene: TRBJ1-4
len: 15
abundance: .
d_gene: TRBD1
v_gene: TRBV7-3
CDR3aa: CASSPTGGRNEKLFF
CDR3nt: TGTGCCAGCAGCCCAACAGGGGGTCGGAATGAAAAACTGTTTTTT

j_gene: TRBJ2-7
len: 15
abundance: .
d_gene: TRBD1
v_gene: TRBV28
CDR3aa: CASLGRGTGVYEQYF
CDR3nt: TGTGCCAGTTTAGGGCGTGGGACAGGGGTGTACGAGCAGTACTTC

j_gene: TRBJ2-1
len: 16
abundance: once
d_gene: .
v_gene: TRBV5-5
CDR3aa: CASSLWFGGTLPEQFF
CDR3nt: TGTGCCAGCAGCTTGTGGTTCGGCGGGACGCTTCCTGAGCAGTTCTTC

j_gene: TRBJ2-7
len: 13
abundance: .
d_gene: .
v_gene: TRBV5-1
CDR3aa: CASSLGAMDEQYF
CDR3nt: TGCGCCAGCAGCTTAGGGGCTATGGACGAGCAGTACTTC

j_gene: TRBJ2-1
len: 18
abundance: .
d_gene: .
v_gene: TRBV25-1
CDR3aa: CASSAMGVRLARYNEQFF
CDR3nt: TGTGCCAGCAGCGCAATGGGGGTAAGGCTAGCGCGATACAATGAGCAGTTCTTC

j_gene: TRBJ2-5
len: 13
abundance: .
d_gene: TRBD1
v_gene: TRBV7-2
CDR3aa: CASSTGGGETQYF
CDR3nt: TGTGCCAGCAGCACAGGGGGCGGAGAGACCCAGTACTTC

j_gene: TRBJ2-1
len: 16
abundance: .
d_gene: TRBD2
v_gene: TRBV14
CDR3aa: CASSRGTSGIYNEQFF
CDR3nt: TGTGCCAGCAGCCGGGGGACTAGCGGGATCTACAATGAGCAGTTCTTC

j_gene: TRBJ1-2
len: 14
abundance: .
d_gene: TRBD1
v_gene: TRBV5-1
CDR3aa: CASSTSQGNYGYTF
CDR3nt: TGCGCCAGCAGCACTTCACAGGGGAACTATGGCTACACCTTC

j_gene: TRBJ1-6
len: 16
abundance: many
d_gene: .
v_gene: TRBV28
CDR3aa: CASSPPSAGYNSPLHF
CDR3nt: TGTGCCAGCAGTCCCCCGTCGGCAGGATATAATTCACCCCTCCACTTT

j_gene: TRBJ1-5
len: 14
abundance: .
d_gene: .
v_gene: TRBV29-1
CDR3aa: CSAGGAGRNQPQHF
CDR3nt: TGCAGCGCCGGGGGGGCAGGGCGCAATCAGCCCCAGCATTTT

j_gene: TRBJ2-7
len: 16
abundance: .
d_gene: TRBD2
v_gene: TRBV5-4
CDR3aa: CASSLAGGRATREQYF
CDR3nt: TGTGCCAGCAGCTTGGCCGGCGGGAGGGCGACTCGCGAGCAGTACTTC

j_gene: TRBJ2-1
len: 14
abundance: .
d_gene: TRBD2
v_gene: TRBV18
CDR3aa: CASSVTSGYNEQFF
CDR3nt: TGTGCCAGCTCCGTGACTAGCGGTTACAATGAGCAGTTCTTC